These 5 T cell receptor beta chains originate from one sample sequenced in a study of OX40 agonist ivuxolimab in advanced cancers. Assay used: immunoSEQ multiplex PCR; TCRdb lists only in-frame clones, some missing. Of 60,000 or so clones listed, 80% to 95% are singletons. Sequences were derived from CD4+ or CD8+ T cells sorted from blood, sampled in a trial of the OX40 agonist ivuxolimab. The source of these receptors is an adult with an advanced solid tumor such as melanoma, head and neck, liver or kidney cancer.

This clone was counted once. The genes are TRBV5-4 and TRBJ2-7, with a weak D call TRBD2 (5 bases). Per germline, CDR1 SGHNT and CDR2 YYREEE (reference sequence). Trimming shortened V by 4 bases and J by 4 bases, and 21 bases separated the two germline ends. CDR3 length: 16 amino acids. CDR3 in amino acids: CASSPDFLPVLYEQYF. CDR3 sequence (DNA): TGTGCCAGCAGCCCGGACTTCCTCCCCGTATTATACGAGCAGTACTTC.

J is TRBJ1-1 and V is TRBV14; D is uncertain. The CDR3 is 12 amino acids. Trimming cost V 6 bases and J 3 bases, with 8 bases left between them. Per the germline V gene, CDR1 is SGHDN and CDR2 is FVKESK. The CDR3: CASSYGYTEAFF. The CDR3, as DNA: TGTGCCAGCAGTTACGGGTACACTGAAGCTTTCTTT.

V and J are TRBV4-1 and TRBJ2-5; D may be TRBD1 or TRBD2 (6 bases each). Germline V gene sequence: CDR1 MGHRA, CDR2 YSYEKL. This CDR3 is built from 19 residues. V lost 0 bases to trimming and J lost 0 bases, with 20 bases between them. The chain's CDR3 is CASSQEKGGAGEYQETQYF. The CDR3 region has the DNA TGCGCCAGCAGCCAAGAAAAAGGAGGGGCAGGGGAGTACCAAGAGACCCAGTACTTC.

The chain is built from TRBV4-1 and TRBJ2-7, with D tentatively TRBD1 or TRBD2 (5 bases each). The length of the CDR3 is 13 residues. Trimming removed 4 bases from V and 3 bases from J, with 10 bases in between. Per the germline V gene, CDR1 is MGHRA and CDR2 is YSYEKL. This CDR3 is CASSPGTLYEQYF. The CDR3 nucleotides are TGCGCCAGCAGCCCCGGGACCCTCTACGAGCAGTACTTC.

The genes are TRBV19 and TRBJ2-1, with TRBD2 as a possible D gene (7 bases). The CDR3 contains 15 residues. Trimming took 3 bases from V and 8 from J, leaving 17 bases between them. CDR1 is LNHDA and CDR2 is SQIVND in the germline V gene (reference sequence). CDR3 nucleotides: TGTGCCAGTAGTATTCATGGGGGCGCGGGGGATGAGCAGTTCTTC. It codes for CASSIHGGAGDEQFF. The full variable domain, in which reference TRBV19 and TRBJ2-1 provide the parts outside the CDR3, is DGGITQSPKYLFRKEGQNVTLSCEQNLNHDAMYWYRQDPGQGLRLIYYSQIVNDFQKGDIAEGYSVSREKKESFPLTVTSAQKNPTAFYLCASSIHGGAGDEQFFGPGTRLTVL.